This T cell receptor beta chain was profiled in a study of T cells in Graves' hyperthyroidism and ophthalmopathy. Overall study results and limits: Ophthalmopathy could be told apart from stable hyperthyroidism with a 13 V-J model. Most clonotypes expanded in the thyroid (above 0.001) were also present in blood.

Uncontrolled infections, other autoimmune diseases, pregnancy or lactation led to exclusion of patients. Diagnostic assessment was based on clinical symptoms, serum thyroxine and TRAb, thyroid ultrasound and orbital computed tomography. The CDR3 extends over 15 amino acids. V lost 6 bases and J lost 1; bases outside the gene matches: 6. Germline V gene data show CDR1 as SGHRS and CDR2 as YFSETQ. About this clonotype: The antigen is unknown.

TCR beta CDR3 sequences were amplified from RNA transcripts. During a first-round RT-PCR of the TCR CDR3, the HTBI primer set was used. From the multiplex PCR reads, TCRdb called clonotypes with MiXCR, one entry per CDR3 protein. Altogether a few hundred thousand distinct CDR3 sequences are present, roughly 50% being singletons, with the ten largest covering around 7.7%. The sample was peripheral blood or thyroid tissue (not recorded which). The J gene is TRBJ2-3, the V gene TRBV5-1, with TRBD2 matching over 9 bases. The sequence came from a woman under 30 with Graves' hyperthyroidism. This chain's CDR3 is CASTELAGGTDTQYF. The CDR3 DNA reads TGCGCCAGCACCGAACTAGCGGGCGGCACAGATACGCAGTATTTT.